Listed below are T cell receptor beta chains from one sample, sequenced in a study of blood T cell repertoires in COVID-19. Clones were read by immunoSEQ multiplex PCR, and TCRdb kept only the in-frame ones, dropping some. The data show about 400,000 clones, approximately 85% seen once. Material: PBMCs or T cells enriched from blood (not recorded which). The receptors stem from a middle-aged woman with acute COVID-19. CDR3s include the opening cysteine and the closing phenylalanine or tryptophan. The order of the fields is D gene, clone size, J gene, V gene, CDR3 protein, CDR3 DNA. A D gene is named only where the DNA matches it firmly. For some rows the clone size is stated as once, few or many, or as a class when expanded; others skip it.

NA | NA | TRBJ2-3 | TRBV5-1 | CASSLPSFTDTQYF | TGCGCCAGCAGCTTGCCTAGTTTCACAGATACGCAGTATTTT
NA | NA | TRBJ2-1 | TRBV24-1 | CATSGWTRINEQFF | TGTGCCACCAGCGGCTGGACAAGGATCAATGAGCAGTTCTTC
NA | NA | TRBJ1-2 | TRBV9 | CASGRWDTDYGYTF | TGTGCCAGCGGCCGCTGGGACACAGACTATGGCTACACCTTC
NA | NA | TRBJ1-1 | TRBV6-5 | CASSLRAMNTEAFF | TGTGCCAGCAGTCTCCGAGCGATGAACACTGAAGCTTTCTTT
NA | NA | TRBJ2-1 | TRBV11-3 | CASSLEGGGGKPYNEQFF | TGTGCCAGCAGCTTAGAAGGGGGAGGGGGGAAGCCCTACAATGAGCAGTTCTTC
TRBD1 | once | TRBJ2-7 | TRBV28 | CASSSQPGQGNF | TGTGCCAGCAGTTCACAACCGGGACAGGGAAACTTC
NA | NA | TRBJ2-7 | TRBV14 | CASSQEKARGNYEQYF | TGTGCCAGCAGCCAAGAAAAAGCGCGAGGAAACTACGAGCAGTACTTC
TRBD2 | NA | TRBJ2-7 | TRBV9 | CASSATSGGLYEQYF | TGTGCCAGCAGCGCGACTAGCGGAGGACTTTACGAGCAGTACTTC
TRBD1 | few | TRBJ1-4 | TRBV15 | CATGLRQGGEKLFF | TGTGCCACCGGTTTAAGACAGGGCGGGGAAAAACTGTTTTTT
TRBD1 | NA | TRBJ1-2 | TRBV5-1 | CASSLGQGGYGYTF | TGCGCCAGCAGCTTGGGACAGGGTGGTTATGGCTACACCTTC
NA | NA | TRBJ1-5 | TRBV5-1 | CASSFEGASQPQHF | TGCGCCAGCAGCTTCGAAGGGGCCAGTCAGCCCCAGCATTTT
NA | NA | TRBJ1-6 | TRBV3-1/TRBV3-2 | CASSQYGVGYNSPLHF | TGTGCCAGCAGCCAATACGGGGTCGGTTATAATTCACCCCTCCACTTT
NA | few | TRBJ1-2 | TRBV9 | CASSRAGGHYGYTF | TGTGCCAGCAGCAGGGCCGGGGGGCACTATGGCTACACCTTC
TRBD1 | NA | TRBJ2-7 | TRBV10-3 | CAISESSDRTYEQYF | TGTGCCATCAGTGAGTCATCGGACAGGACCTACGAGCAGTACTTC
TRBD2 | NA | TRBJ2-3 | TRBV24-1 | CATSALAGNTDTQYF | TGTGCCACCAGTGCTTTAGCGGGGAACACAGATACGCAGTATTTT
NA | NA | TRBJ1-2 | TRBV9 | CASSVRSGGGYGYTF | TGTGCCAGCAGCGTAAGGTCGGGCGGAGGGTATGGCTACACCTTC
NA | NA | TRBJ2-3 | TRBV2 | CASAGSPRTDTQYF | TGTGCCAGCGCGGGGAGTCCTCGGACAGATACGCAGTATTTT
NA | NA | TRBJ1-3 | TRBV7-8 | CASSLGYEIGNTIYF | TGTGCCAGCAGCTTAGGGTACGAGATTGGAAACACCATATATTTT
TRBD1 | NA | TRBJ1-2 | TRBV6-5 | CASSYKGQTNYGYTF | TGTGCCAGCAGTTACAAGGGACAGACTAACTATGGCTACACCTTC
NA | NA | TRBJ1-4 | TRBV30 | CAWRGQRNEKLFF | TGTGCCTGGAGGGGGCAGAGGAATGAAAAACTGTTTTTT
TRBD1 | NA | TRBJ1-6 | TRBV6-5 | CASARGATYNSPLHF | TGTGCCAGCGCCAGGGGGGCTACCTATAATTCACCCCTCCACTTT
TRBD1 | NA | TRBJ1-1 | TRBV7-9 | CASRRGQGEVAFF | TGTGCCAGCAGACGGGGACAGGGCGAGGTTGCTTTCTTT
TRBD1 | NA | TRBJ1-1 | TRBV18 | CASSPTGTGIAFF | TGTGCCAGCTCACCGACCGGGACAGGGATAGCTTTCTTT
NA | NA | TRBJ1-1 | TRBV25-1 | CASSQYTEAFF | TGTGCCAGCAGCCAGTACACTGAAGCTTTCTTT
TRBD1 | NA | TRBJ1-2 | TRBV19 | CASSPEPTGIPGGYTF | TGTGCCAGTAGTCCAGAACCGACAGGGATCCCGGGAGGCTACACCTTC
NA | NA | TRBJ1-5 | TRBV7-9 | CASSPSAPGPQHF | TGTGCCAGCAGCCCCTCTGCCCCCGGGCCCCAGCATTTT
TRBD1 | NA | TRBJ1-2 | TRBV5-1 | CASRGRGEGGYTF | TGCGCCAGCAGAGGCAGGGGGGAAGGAGGCTACACCTTC
NA | NA | TRBJ1-3 | TRBV29-1 | CSVGYAGVTGNTIYF | TGCAGCGTTGGTTATGCAGGGGTAACTGGAAACACCATATATTTT
NA | NA | TRBJ2-1 | TRBV19 | CASADRSSYNEQFF | TGTGCCAGTGCAGACAGGAGCTCCTACAATGAGCAGTTCTTC
NA | NA | TRBJ2-7 | TRBV18 | CASSPEAGDHEQYF | TGTGCCAGCTCACCAGAGGCAGGGGATCACGAGCAGTACTTC
NA | once | TRBJ1-3 | TRBV24-1 | CATSPDRGSGNTIYF | TGTGCCACCAGTCCGGACAGAGGCTCTGGAAACACCATATATTTT
TRBD2 | NA | TRBJ2-1 | TRBV30 | CAWCLGGGDEQFF | TGTGCCTGGTGTCTTGGGGGAGGGGATGAGCAGTTCTTC
TRBD1 | NA | TRBJ1-1 | TRBV18 | CASSPETGELTEAFF | TGTGCCAGCTCACCGGAAACAGGGGAACTCACTGAAGCTTTCTTT